This TCR beta chain was retrieved from a study of T cell responses to AZD1222 COVID-19 vaccine. The CDR3 contains 15 residues. Germline V CDR1 and CDR2: GTSNPN, SVGIG (reference sequence). V was cut by 2 bases and J by 1 base, with 12 bases left in between. The data were produced by immunoSEQ multiplex PCR, yet TCRdb's version contains in-frame clones alone and is incomplete. The data show about 200,000 clones, 85% to 95% seen once. Sequencing was performed on peripheral blood, taken on day 0 of MenACWY control vaccination. V usage is TRBV30 and J usage is TRBJ1-5; weak D call: TRBD1 (5 bases). The TCR sequence derives from an adult in good health. The chain's CDR3 is CAWSSGDSSNQPQHF. The DNA of the CDR3 is TGTGCCTGGAGTTCGGGGGATTCAAGCAATCAGCCCCAGCATTTT.